The 25 T cell receptor beta chains given below trace back to one sample, sequenced in a study of OX40 agonist ivuxolimab in advanced cancers. Assay: immunoSEQ multiplex PCR; the TCRdb copy retains only in-frame clones and omits some. The sample lists roughly 60,000 clones, about 86% occurring once. Specimen: CD4+ or CD8+ T cells sorted from blood, collected in a trial of the OX40 agonist ivuxolimab. The receptors were sampled from an adult with an advanced solid tumor such as melanoma, head and neck, liver or kidney cancer.

The CDR3 DNA sequence: TGTGCCAGCAAGGCAGGGCGGTCCTATAATTCACCCCTCCACTTT. This gives the protein CASKAGRSYNSPLHF. The chain combines TRBV6-5 with TRBJ1-6; weak D call: TRBD1 (5 bases). Germline V gene lookup returns CDR1 MNHEY and CDR2 SVGAGI. CDR3 size: 15 residues. V was pared by 7 bases and J by 1 base, with 11 bases between.

This chain connects TRBV5-4 to TRBJ2-1; the match to TRBD2 covers 13 bases. CDR1 is SGHNT, CDR2 YYREEE, per germline (reference sequence). V lost 4 bases to trimming and J lost 7 bases; unmatched junction nucleotides: 14. The CDR3 has 18 amino acids. In nucleotides, the CDR3 is TGTGCCAGCAGCCGACTAGCGGGGGGATCTATATATGGGAATGAGCAGTTCTTC. Its translation is CASSRLAGGSIYGNEQFF.

The CDR3 nucleotides are TGTGCCAGCAGTAGGGACAGTCAAGAGACCCAGTACTTC. It yields the protein CASSRDSQETQYF. The gene calls are TRBV2 and TRBJ2-5; the match to TRBD1 covers 7 bases. Germline V gene lookup returns CDR1 SNHLY and CDR2 FYNNEI. This CDR3 is built from 13 residues. The V and J ends lost 5 bases and 2 bases, in that order; junction bases with no gene match: 2. The variable domain in full, completed from reference TRBV2 and TRBJ2-5, reads EPEVTQTPSHQVTQMGQEVILRCVPISNHLYFYWYRQILGQKVEFLVSFYNNEISEKSEIFDDQFSVERPDGSNFTLKIRSTKLEDSAMYFCASSRDSQETQYFGPGTRLLVL.

The chain joins TRBV4-1 to TRBJ2-1; no reliable D call. Germline V gives CDR1 MGHRA, CDR2 YSYEKL. CDR3 length: 13 amino acids. The germline V and J ends were trimmed by 5 bases and 0 bases, with 5 bases remaining between them. CDR3 in DNA: TGCGCCAGCAGCGAGAGCTCCTACAATGAGCAGTTCTTC. Protein: CASSESSYNEQFF.

The chain uses TRBV5-1 and TRBJ2-7; a weak D match, TRBD1 (6 bases). V lost 4 bases, J lost 5 bases, and 25 bases lay in between. This CDR3 is built from 17 residues. Germline loops: CDR1 SGHRS, CDR2 YFSETQ. The CDR3 reads CASSRTVLGSVDHEQYF. The CDR3 DNA follows: TGCGCCAGCAGCCGGACAGTGTTGGGGTCCGTAGACCACGAGCAGTACTTC.

This clone has only one observation. The chain carries TRBV30 and TRBJ1-1; possibly TRBD1 for D (6 bases). This CDR3 contains 14 residues. The germline V gene has CDR1 GTSNPN and CDR2 SVGIG (reference sequence). V was shortened by 8 bases and J by 0 bases, with 16 bases between the two germline ends. The CDR3 nucleotides read TGTGCCACGCGACGGGGGGGGCTGAACACTGAAGCTTTCTTT. Encoded protein: CATRRGGLNTEAFF.

V is TRBV28 and J is TRBJ2-7; TRBD1 aligns across 7 bases. V shed 2 bases, J shed 0 bases, and the junction held 4 bases outside the gene matches. The CDR3 loop spans 15 amino acids. In germline, CDR1 is MDHEN, CDR2 SYDVKM. In DNA, the CDR3 is TGTGCCAGCAGTTTACGGGGACAGCTCTCCTACGAGCAGTACTTC. Amino acid sequence: CASSLRGQLSYEQYF. Variable domain in full (rest from reference TRBV28 and TRBJ2-7): DVKVTQSSRYLVKRTGEKVFLECVQDMDHENMFWYRQDPGLGLRLIYFSYDVKMKEKGDIPEGYSVSREKKERFSLILESASTNQTSMYLCASSLRGQLSYEQYFGPGTRLTVT.

CDR3 in amino acids: CAWSVPSGETQYF. CDR3 bases: TGTGCCTGGAGTGTGCCCAGCGGAGAGACCCAGTACTTC. V and J are TRBV30 and TRBJ2-5; the D gene is possibly TRBD2 (5 bases). The V end was cut by 0 bases, the J end by 4 bases, with 9 bases between. Germline V lookup: CDR1 GTSNPN, CDR2 SVGIG (reference sequence). This CDR3 is 13 amino acids long.

The chain carries TRBV2 and TRBJ1-6; D perhaps matches TRBD1 (6 bases). Germline values: CDR1 SNHLY, CDR2 FYNNEI. The CDR3 contains 15 residues. V was pared by 2 bases and J by 10 bases, with 15 bases between. DNA for the CDR3: TGTGCCAGCAGTGAACGAGGGCAGGGGAAGTCACCCCTCCACTTT. Translating gives CASSERGQGKSPLHF.

The rearrangement joins TRBV18 to TRBJ2-7, with 9 bases fitting TRBD2. Germline values: CDR1 KGHSH, CDR2 LQKENI. CDR3 size: 12 residues. Trimming at V came to 5 bases and at J to 13 bases, leaving 9 bases not matched to a gene. The chain's CDR3 is CASSRDPSGTYF. The CDR3 DNA reads TGTGCCAGCTCAAGGGACCCTAGCGGGACTTACTTC.

The CDR3 loop reads CASSSPGTSGGAIETQYF. CDR3 nucleotides: TGTGCCAGCAGTTCCCCCGGGACTAGCGGGGGGGCGATAGAGACCCAGTACTTC. This chain uses TRBV28 with TRBJ2-5; 16 nucleotides align to TRBD2. The junction had 9 bases not matched to a gene; V was cut back by 4 bases and J by 4 bases. The CDR3 sequence is 18 residues long. Per the germline V gene, CDR1 is MDHEN and CDR2 is SYDVKM.

The rearrangement joins TRBV19 to TRBJ2-3, with D possibly called TRBD1 or TRBD2 (5 bases each). With 8 bases removed from V and 0 bases from J, the gap between germline ends came to 15 bases. CDR3 size: 15 residues. Germline V gives CDR1 LNHDA, CDR2 SQIVND (reference sequence). The CDR3: CASGLGDRSTDTQYF. The CDR3 DNA sequence: TGTGCCAGTGGTTTGGGGGATCGGAGCACAGATACGCAGTATTTT.

The CDR3 DNA reads TGTGCCAGCAGTTCCTGGGGGTACACTGAAGCTTTCTTT. It specifies CASSSWGYTEAFF. The chain recombines TRBV28 with TRBJ1-1, with D possibly matching TRBD1 (5 bases). There are 13 residues in the CDR3. Per the germline V gene, CDR1 is MDHEN and CDR2 is SYDVKM. Trimming shortened V by 4 bases and J by 3 bases, and 9 bases separated the two germline ends.

The chain employs TRBV27 and TRBJ1-3; possibly TRBD1 for D (5 bases). Trimming took 11 bases from V and 0 from J, leaving 11 bases between them. CDR1 is MNHEY, CDR2 SMNVEV, per germline (reference sequence). The CDR3 has 13 amino acids. For the CDR3, the DNA is TGTGCCTCAGCGAGGGGCTCTGGAAACACCATATATTTT. Protein: CASARGSGNTIYF.

The chain recombines TRBV6-8 with TRBJ2-3; D remains ambiguous. This CDR3 spans 11 amino acids. Trimming removed 6 bases at V and 2 bases at J, with 3 bases between. The germline V gene encodes CDR1 MNHGY and CDR2 SAAAGT. CDR3 DNA sequence: TGTGCCAGCAGGACCACAGATACGCAGTATTTT. As protein: CASRTTDTQYF.

This clone was found once. The chain recombines TRBV15 with TRBJ1-1, with D unresolved. CDR1 is LNHNV and CDR2 is YYDKDF in the germline V gene (reference sequence). The length of the CDR3 is 13 residues. Trimming shortened V by 8 bases and J by 1 base, and 11 bases separated the two germline ends. The DNA for the CDR3 is TGTGCCACCGCGGTGGGAACGAACACTGAAGCTTTCTTT. Translation gives CATAVGTNTEAFF.

CDR3 residues: CASSEWTGGYEQYF. The DNA for the CDR3 is TGCGCCAGCAGTGAGTGGACAGGGGGCTACGAGCAGTACTTC. The V gene is TRBV10-1, the J gene TRBJ2-7, with TRBD1 matching over 10 bases. The CDR3 is 14 amino acids. CDR1 is WNHNN and CDR2 is SYGVQD in the germline V gene (reference sequence). V lost 1 base to trimming and J lost 3 bases; unmatched junction nucleotides: 0.

The chain carries TRBV29-1 and TRBJ2-3; TRBD2 might be the D (5 bases). This CDR3 is 14 amino acids long. Germline CDR1 and CDR2: SQVTM and ANQGSEA. Trimming took off 4 bases at V and 3 bases at J, with 14 bases between the two ends. The CDR3 DNA reads as TGCAGCGTTGTAAGGCCGGGCGGGACAGATACGCAGTATTTT. This sequence encodes CSVVRPGGTDTQYF.

The CDR3 protein is CASSARTGDQFPYEQYF. In DNA form, the CDR3 reads TGTGCCAGCAGCGCCCGGACAGGGGACCAATTTCCCTACGAGCAGTACTTC. The gene calls are TRBV5-4 and TRBJ2-7, with 9 bases that match TRBD1. The CDR3 sequence is 17 residues long. CDR1 is SGHNT and CDR2 is YYREEE in the germline V gene (reference sequence). V lost 4 bases to trimming and J lost 2 bases; unmatched junction nucleotides: 13.

The chain carries TRBV9 and TRBJ1-2; D remains unclear. This CDR3 has 18 residues. The V and J ends lost 2 bases and 1 base respectively, with 21 bases between them. Germline V CDR1 and CDR2: SGDLS, YYNGEE. Written as DNA, the CDR3 is TGTGCCAGCAGCGTGGAACCTACTTCTCAATATCTTAACTATGGCTACACCTTC. Residues: CASSVEPTSQYLNYGYTF.

This chain joins TRBV30 and TRBJ2-3; D is possibly TRBD2 (6 bases). The ends were cut back, 5 bases at V and 5 bases at J, with 14 bases in the middle. Germline V gene data show CDR1 as GTSNPN and CDR2 as SVGIG (reference sequence). The CDR3 is 13 amino acids. CDR3 amino acids: CAWSEGRRDTQYF. The DNA for the CDR3 is TGTGCCTGGTCGGAGGGGCGGAGAGATACGCAGTATTTT.

The CDR3 here is CSAVITGTNEKLFF. The CDR3 DNA reads as TGCAGCGCCGTAATTACAGGGACTAATGAAAAACTGTTTTTT. The chain employs TRBV29-1 and TRBJ1-4, with D perhaps matching TRBD1 (6 bases). The CDR3 is 14 residues long. Trimming took off 7 bases at V and 2 bases at J, with 14 bases between the two ends. Germline V gene lookup returns CDR1 SQVTM and CDR2 ANQGSEA.

The chain is built from TRBV27 and TRBJ1-1, with TRBD1 identical over 7 bases. Germline V gene lookup returns CDR1 MNHEY and CDR2 SMNVEV (reference sequence). J lost 5 bases, V lost 2 bases, and 5 bases had no gene match. CDR3 length: 14 residues. The CDR3 DNA reads as TGTGCCAGCAGTTTAGGACAGGAAGGGACTGAAGCTTTCTTT. Protein sequence: CASSLGQEGTEAFF.

J is TRBJ1-3 and V is TRBV5-1; D is unresolved. CDR1 is SGHRS and CDR2 is YFSETQ in the germline V gene. The CDR3 sequence is 14 residues long. Deletions cut 0 bases from V and 4 bases from J, with 8 bases between. The CDR3 region is CASSLEQPGNTIYF. CDR3 DNA: TGCGCCAGCAGCTTGGAACAGCCAGGAAACACCATATATTTT.

The chain combines TRBV7-6 with TRBJ1-3; D not certain. The CDR3 spans 15 residues. V lost 1 base and J 0 bases, leaving 7 bases between the germline ends. Germline assignment: CDR1 SGHVS and CDR2 FNYEAQ. The CDR3 nucleotides are TGTGCCAGCAGCTTAGGGACGGGCTCTGGAAACACCATATATTTT. The encoded protein is CASSLGTGSGNTIYF.